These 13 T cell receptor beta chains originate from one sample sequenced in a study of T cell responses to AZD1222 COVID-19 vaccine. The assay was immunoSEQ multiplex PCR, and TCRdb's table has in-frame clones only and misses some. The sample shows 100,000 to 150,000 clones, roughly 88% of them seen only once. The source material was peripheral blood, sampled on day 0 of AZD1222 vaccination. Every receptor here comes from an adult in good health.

The CDR3, as DNA: TGTGCCAGCAGCCAAAGGGTTTCGAACACTGAAGCTTTCTTT. Residues: CASSQRVSNTEAFF. The genes are TRBV3-1 (or the pseudogene TRBV3-2) and TRBJ1-1; unclear D gene. This CDR3 is built from 14 residues. Trimming removed 2 bases at V and 1 base at J, with 8 bases between. Germline V gene data show CDR1 as LGHDT and CDR2 as YNNKEL (reference sequence).

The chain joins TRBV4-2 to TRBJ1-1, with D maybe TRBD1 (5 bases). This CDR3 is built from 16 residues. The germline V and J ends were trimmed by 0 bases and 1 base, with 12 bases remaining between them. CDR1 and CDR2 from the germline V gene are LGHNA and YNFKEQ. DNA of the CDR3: TGTGCCAGCAGCCAAGATTGGGGTGGGGGGAACACTGAAGCTTTCTTT. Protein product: CASSQDWGGGNTEAFF.

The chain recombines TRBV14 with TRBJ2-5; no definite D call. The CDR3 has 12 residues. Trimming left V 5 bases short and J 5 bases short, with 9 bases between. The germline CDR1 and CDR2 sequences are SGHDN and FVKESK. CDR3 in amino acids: CASSEVWETQYF. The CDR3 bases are TGTGCCAGCAGCGAGGTCTGGGAGACCCAGTACTTC.

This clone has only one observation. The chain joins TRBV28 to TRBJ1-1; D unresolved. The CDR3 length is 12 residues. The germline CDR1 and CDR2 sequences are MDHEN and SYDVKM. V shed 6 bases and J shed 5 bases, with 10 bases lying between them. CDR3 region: CASRYYSTEAFF. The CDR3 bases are TGTGCCAGCAGGTACTATTCAACTGAAGCTTTCTTT. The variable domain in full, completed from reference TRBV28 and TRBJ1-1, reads DVKVTQSSRYLVKRTGEKVFLECVQDMDHENMFWYRQDPGLGLRLIYFSYDVKMKEKGDIPEGYSVSREKKERFSLILESASTNQTSMYLCASRYYSTEAFFGQGTRLTVV.

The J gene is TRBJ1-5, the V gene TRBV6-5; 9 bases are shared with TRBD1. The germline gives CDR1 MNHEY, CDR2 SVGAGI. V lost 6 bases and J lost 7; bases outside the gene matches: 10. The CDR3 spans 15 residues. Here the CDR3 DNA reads TGTGCCAGCAGGACCGGACAGGGGCTCGGGCAGCCCCAGCATTTT. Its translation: CASRTGQGLGQPQHF.

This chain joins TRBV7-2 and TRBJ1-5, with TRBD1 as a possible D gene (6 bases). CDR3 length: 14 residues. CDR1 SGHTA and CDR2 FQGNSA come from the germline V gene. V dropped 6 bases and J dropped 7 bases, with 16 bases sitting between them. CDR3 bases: TGTGCCAGCAGTAGAGGGGGGGCCCAACAGCCCCAGCATTTT. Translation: CASSRGGAQQPQHF.

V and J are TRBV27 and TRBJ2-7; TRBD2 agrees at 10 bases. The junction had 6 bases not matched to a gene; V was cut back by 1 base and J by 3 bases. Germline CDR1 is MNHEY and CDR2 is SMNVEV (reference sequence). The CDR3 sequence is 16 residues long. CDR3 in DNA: TGTGCCAGCAGTTTATACGCTAGCGGGAGTAACTACGAGCAGTACTTC. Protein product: CASSLYASGSNYEQYF.

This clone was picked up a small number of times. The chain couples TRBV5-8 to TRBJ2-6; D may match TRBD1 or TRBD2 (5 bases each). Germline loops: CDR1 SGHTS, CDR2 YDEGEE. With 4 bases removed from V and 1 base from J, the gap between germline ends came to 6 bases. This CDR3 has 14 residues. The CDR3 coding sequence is TGTGCCAGCAGCGGGGGTTCTGGGGCCAACGTCCTGACTTTC. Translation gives CASSGGSGANVLTF.

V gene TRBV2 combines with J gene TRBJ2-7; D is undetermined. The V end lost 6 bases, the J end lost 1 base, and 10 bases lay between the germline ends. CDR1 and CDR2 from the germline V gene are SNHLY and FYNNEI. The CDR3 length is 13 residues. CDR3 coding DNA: TGTGCCAGCAGCGGCGGCCGGTCCTACGAGCAGTACTTC. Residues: CASSGGRSYEQYF.

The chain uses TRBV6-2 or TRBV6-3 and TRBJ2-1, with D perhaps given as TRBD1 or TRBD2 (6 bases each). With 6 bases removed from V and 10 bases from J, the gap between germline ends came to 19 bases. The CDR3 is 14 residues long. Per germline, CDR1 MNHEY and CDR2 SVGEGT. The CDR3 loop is CASSALRGRYEQFF. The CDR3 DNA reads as TGTGCCAGCAGCGCCCTGAGGGGGAGGTACGAGCAGTTCTTC.

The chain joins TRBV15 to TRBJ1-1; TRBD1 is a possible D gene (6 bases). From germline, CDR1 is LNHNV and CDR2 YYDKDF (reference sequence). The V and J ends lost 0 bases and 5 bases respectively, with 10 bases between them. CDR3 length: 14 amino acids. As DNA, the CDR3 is TGTGCCACCAGCAGAGATTTAGGGACAACTGAAGCTTTCTTT. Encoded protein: CATSRDLGTTEAFF. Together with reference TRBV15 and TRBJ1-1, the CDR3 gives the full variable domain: DAMVIQNPRYQVTQFGKPVTLSCSQTLNHNVMYWYQQKSSQAPKLLFHYYDKDFNNEADTPDNFQSRRPNTSFCFLDIRSPGLGDTAMYLCATSRDLGTTEAFFGQGTRLTVV.

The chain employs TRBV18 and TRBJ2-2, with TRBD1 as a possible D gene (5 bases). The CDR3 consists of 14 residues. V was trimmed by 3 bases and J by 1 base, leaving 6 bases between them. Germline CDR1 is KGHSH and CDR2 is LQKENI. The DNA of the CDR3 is TGTGCCAGCTCACCTCAGGGGAACACCGGGGAGCTGTTTTTT. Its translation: CASSPQGNTGELFF.

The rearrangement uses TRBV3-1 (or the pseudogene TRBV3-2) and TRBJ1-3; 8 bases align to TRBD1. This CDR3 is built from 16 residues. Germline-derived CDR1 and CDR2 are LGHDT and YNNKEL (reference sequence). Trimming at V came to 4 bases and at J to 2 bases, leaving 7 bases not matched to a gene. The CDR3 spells CASSPGQGGTGNTIYF. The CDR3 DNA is TGTGCCAGCAGCCCCGGACAGGGAGGCACTGGAAACACCATATATTTT.